The 2 T cell receptor beta chains below were found in one sample sequenced in a study of blood T cell repertoires in COVID-19. Generated by immunoSEQ multiplex PCR, the TCRdb table keeps only in-frame clones and is missing some. In the table there are some 96,000 clones, about nine tenths of which are singletons. Sequencing was performed on peripheral blood. The receptors derive from a man aged 55 to 70 with acute or convalescent COVID-19.

The rearrangement joins TRBV11-1 to TRBJ1-2; 7 positions agree with TRBD1. Unmatched junction bases numbered 0, after V lost 1 base and J lost 1 base. The CDR3 is made up of 14 amino acids. The V gene's germline CDR1 is SGHAT and CDR2 FQDESV (reference sequence). DNA for the CDR3: TGTGCCAGCAGCTTAGGGGACAGTAACTATGGCTACACCTTC. Translating gives CASSLGDSNYGYTF.

The V and J genes are TRBV7-9 and TRBJ2-1, with D possibly being TRBD1 (6 bases). V was shortened by 6 bases and J by 3 bases, with 9 bases between the two germline ends. This CDR3 has 13 residues. Germline lookup yields CDR1 SEHNR and CDR2 FQNEAQ (reference sequence). The CDR3 region has the DNA TGTGCCAGCAGATACAGGGACTACAATGAGCAGTTCTTC. Translated: CASRYRDYNEQFF. Complete variable domain (other parts from reference TRBV7-9 and TRBJ2-1): DTGVSQNPRHKITKRGQNVTFRCDPISEHNRLYWYRQTLGQGPEFLTYFQNEAQLEKSRLLSDRFSAERPKGSFSTLEIQRTEQGDSAMYLCASRYRDYNEQFFGPGTRLTVL.